This TCR beta chain appears in the sequencing data of a study of T cell repertoires in cytomegalovirus infection. Study results and limitations: Summed frequency of shared TCR beta families picked out CMV carriers who also had the relevant HLA.

CDR3 length equals 12 residues. Germline CDR1 reads ENHRY; CDR2 reads SYGVKD. V shed 6 bases, J shed 9 bases, and the junction held 5 bases outside the gene matches. Points on this clonotype: Its antigen is currently unknown.

A single record per CDR3 protein comes from TCRdb applying MiXCR to the reads. This table holds approximately 630,000 distinct CDR3 sequences, 24% found once. The rearrangement links TRBV10-3 to TRBJ2-1; 7 positions agree with TRBD2. The clonotype originates from a human donor in good health (CMV status not recorded). Some clones in this sample may be carry-over from other donors' samples. Sequences were obtained from CD8+ T cells from PBMCs. The DNA of the CDR3 is TGTGCCATCAGGTCGGGGGGAATTGAGCAGTTCTTC. Translated: CAIRSGGIEQFF.